This TCR beta chain was recorded in a study of shared T cell receptors in the human thymus. The data were produced by immunoSEQ multiplex PCR, yet TCRdb's version contains in-frame clones alone and is incomplete. There are a few hundred thousand clones in the sample; just under 95% occur only once, and around 0.019% lies in the top ten. Germline CDR1 MNHEY, CDR2 SVGAGI. Trimming took 6 bases from V and 3 from J; bases not matched to a gene: 10. The CDR3 contains 15 residues. V and J are TRBV6-5 and TRBJ2-7; TRBD1 aligns across 8 bases. Material: thymocytes. This receptor was taken from a human donor. CDR3 bases: TGTGCCAGCAGACCTGGGACAGGTTCCTACTACGAGCAGTACTTC. Translated: CASRPGTGSYYEQYF.